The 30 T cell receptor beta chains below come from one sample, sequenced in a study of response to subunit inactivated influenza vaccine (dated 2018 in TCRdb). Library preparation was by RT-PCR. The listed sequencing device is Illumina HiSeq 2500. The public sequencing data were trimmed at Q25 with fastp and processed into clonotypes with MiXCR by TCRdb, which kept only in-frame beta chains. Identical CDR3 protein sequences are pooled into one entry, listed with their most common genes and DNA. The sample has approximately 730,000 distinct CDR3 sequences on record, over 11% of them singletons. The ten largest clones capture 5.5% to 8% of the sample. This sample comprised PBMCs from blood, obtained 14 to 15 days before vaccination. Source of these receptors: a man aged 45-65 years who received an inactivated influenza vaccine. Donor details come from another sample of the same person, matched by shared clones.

CDR3 sequence reads: CASSYSSQPYNEQFF. The CDR3 coding sequence is TGTGCCAGCAGTTACTCTTCACAGCCTTACAATGAGCAGTTCTTC. The chain employs TRBV6-5 and TRBJ2-1; no clear D gene. This CDR3 has 15 residues. Germline lookup yields CDR1 MNHEY and CDR2 SVGAGI. Trimming pared 0 bases from V and 4 bases from J, leaving 10 bases between.

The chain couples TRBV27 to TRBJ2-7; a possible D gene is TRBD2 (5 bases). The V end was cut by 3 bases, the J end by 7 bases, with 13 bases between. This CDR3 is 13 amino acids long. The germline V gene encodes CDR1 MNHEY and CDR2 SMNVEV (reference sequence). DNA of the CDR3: TGTGCCAGCAGTTTGGGAGCGGCCCTAGAGCAGTACTTC. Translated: CASSLGAALEQYF.

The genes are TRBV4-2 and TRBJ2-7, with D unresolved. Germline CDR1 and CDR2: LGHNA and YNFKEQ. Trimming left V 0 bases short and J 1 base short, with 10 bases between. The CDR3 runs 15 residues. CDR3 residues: CASSQEVTRSYEQYF. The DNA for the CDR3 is TGTGCCAGCAGCCAAGAGGTCACCAGATCCTACGAGCAGTACTTC.

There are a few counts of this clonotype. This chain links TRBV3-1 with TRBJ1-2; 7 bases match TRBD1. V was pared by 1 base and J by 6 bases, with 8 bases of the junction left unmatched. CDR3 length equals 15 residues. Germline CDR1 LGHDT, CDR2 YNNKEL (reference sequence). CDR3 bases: TGTGCCAGCAGCCAAGTTGACAGGGCCGCTCATGGCTACACCTTC. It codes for CASSQVDRAAHGYTF.

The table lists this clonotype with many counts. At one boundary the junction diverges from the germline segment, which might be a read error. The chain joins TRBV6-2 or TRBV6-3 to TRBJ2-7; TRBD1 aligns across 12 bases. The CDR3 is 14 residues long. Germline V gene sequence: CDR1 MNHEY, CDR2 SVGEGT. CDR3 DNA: TGCGCCAGCAGCTGGGGACAGGGGGCATACGAGCAGTACTTC. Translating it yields CASSWGQGAYEQYF.

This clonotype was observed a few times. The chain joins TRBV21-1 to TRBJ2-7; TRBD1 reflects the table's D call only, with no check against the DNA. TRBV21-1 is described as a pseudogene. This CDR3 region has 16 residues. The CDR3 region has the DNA TGTGCCAGCAGAGAGAAAAGAGCCCAAGACAGCTACGAGCAGTACTTC. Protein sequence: CASREKRAQDSYEQYF.

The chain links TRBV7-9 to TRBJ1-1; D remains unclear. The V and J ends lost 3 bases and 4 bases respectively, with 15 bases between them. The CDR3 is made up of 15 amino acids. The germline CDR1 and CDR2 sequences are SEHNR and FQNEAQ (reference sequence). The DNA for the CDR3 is TGTGCCAGCAGCTTTGACGGCAGGTTCGGCACTGAAGCTTTCTTT. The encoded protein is CASSFDGRFGTEAFF.

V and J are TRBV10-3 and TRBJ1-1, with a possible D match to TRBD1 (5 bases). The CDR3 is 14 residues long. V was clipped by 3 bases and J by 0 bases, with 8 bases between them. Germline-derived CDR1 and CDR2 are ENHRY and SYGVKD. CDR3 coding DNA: TGTGCCATCAGTGAAGACAGTATGAACACTGAAGCTTTCTTT. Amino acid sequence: CAISEDSMNTEAFF.

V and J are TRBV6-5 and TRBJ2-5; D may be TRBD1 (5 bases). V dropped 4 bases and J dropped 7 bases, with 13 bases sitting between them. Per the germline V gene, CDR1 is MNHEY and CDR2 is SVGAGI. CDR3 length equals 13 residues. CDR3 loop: CASSSPGLGTQYF. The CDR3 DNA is TGTGCCAGCAGTTCCCCAGGGTTGGGGACCCAGTACTTC.

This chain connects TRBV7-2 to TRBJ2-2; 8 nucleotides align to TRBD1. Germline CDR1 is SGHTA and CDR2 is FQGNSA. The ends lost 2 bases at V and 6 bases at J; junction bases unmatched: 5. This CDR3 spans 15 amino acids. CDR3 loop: CASSLPDRGPGELFF. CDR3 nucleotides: TGTGCCAGCAGCTTACCTGACAGGGGCCCCGGGGAGCTGTTTTTT.

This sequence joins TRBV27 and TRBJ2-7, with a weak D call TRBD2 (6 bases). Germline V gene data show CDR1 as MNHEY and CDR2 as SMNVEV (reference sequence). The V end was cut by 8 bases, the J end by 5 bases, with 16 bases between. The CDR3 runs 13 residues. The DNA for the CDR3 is TGTGCCAGCGGCCGGGCGGGGTTTAACGAGCAGTACTTC. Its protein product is CASGRAGFNEQYF.

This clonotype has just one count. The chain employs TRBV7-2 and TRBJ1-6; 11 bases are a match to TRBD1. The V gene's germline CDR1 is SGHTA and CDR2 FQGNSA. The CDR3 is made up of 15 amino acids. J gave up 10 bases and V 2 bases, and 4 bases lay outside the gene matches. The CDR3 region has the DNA TGTGCCAGCAGCTTACCGGGACAGGGGGTATCACCCCTCCACTTT. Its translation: CASSLPGQGVSPLHF.

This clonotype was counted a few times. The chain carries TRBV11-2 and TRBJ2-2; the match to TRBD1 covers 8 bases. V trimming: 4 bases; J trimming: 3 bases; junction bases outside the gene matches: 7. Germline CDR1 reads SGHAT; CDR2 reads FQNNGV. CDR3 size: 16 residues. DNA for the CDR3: TGTGCCAGCAGCTCCTACAGGGGGAATGACACCGGGGAGCTGTTTTTT. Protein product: CASSSYRGNDTGELFF.

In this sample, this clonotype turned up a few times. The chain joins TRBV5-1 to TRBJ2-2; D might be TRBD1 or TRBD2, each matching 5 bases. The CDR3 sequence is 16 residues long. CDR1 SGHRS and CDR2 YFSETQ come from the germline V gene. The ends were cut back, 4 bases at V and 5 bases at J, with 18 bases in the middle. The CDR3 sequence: CASSAYPRDRTGELFF. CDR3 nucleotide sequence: TGCGCCAGCAGCGCGTACCCCCGGGACCGAACCGGGGAGCTGTTTTTT. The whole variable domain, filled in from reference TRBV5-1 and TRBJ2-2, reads KAGVTQTPRYLIKTRGQQVTLSCSPISGHRSVSWYQQTPGQGLQFLFEYFSETQRNKGNFPGRFSGRQFSNSRSEMNVSTLELGDSALYLCASSAYPRDRTGELFFGEGSRLTVL.

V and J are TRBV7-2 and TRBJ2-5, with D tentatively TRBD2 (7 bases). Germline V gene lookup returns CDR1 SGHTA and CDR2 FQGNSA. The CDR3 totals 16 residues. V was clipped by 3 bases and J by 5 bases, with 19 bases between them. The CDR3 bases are TGTGCCAGCAGCTTGGGGGGGCGTGCGGGAGTCGAGACCCAGTACTTC. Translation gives CASSLGGRAGVETQYF.

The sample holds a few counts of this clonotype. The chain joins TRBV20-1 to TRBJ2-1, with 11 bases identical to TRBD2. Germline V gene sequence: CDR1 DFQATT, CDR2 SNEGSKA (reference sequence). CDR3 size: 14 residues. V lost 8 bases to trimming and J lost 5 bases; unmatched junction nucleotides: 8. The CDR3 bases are TGCAGTCTTCATTTTAGCGGGAGGGACAATGAGCAGTTCTTC. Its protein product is CSLHFSGRDNEQFF.

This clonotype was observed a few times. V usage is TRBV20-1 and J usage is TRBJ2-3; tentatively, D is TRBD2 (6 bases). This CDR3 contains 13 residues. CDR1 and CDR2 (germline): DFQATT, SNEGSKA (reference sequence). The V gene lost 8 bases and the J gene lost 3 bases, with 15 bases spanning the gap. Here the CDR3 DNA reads TGCAGTCCGGCCCGGGGGAGAACAGATACGCAGTATTTT. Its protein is CSPARGRTDTQYF.

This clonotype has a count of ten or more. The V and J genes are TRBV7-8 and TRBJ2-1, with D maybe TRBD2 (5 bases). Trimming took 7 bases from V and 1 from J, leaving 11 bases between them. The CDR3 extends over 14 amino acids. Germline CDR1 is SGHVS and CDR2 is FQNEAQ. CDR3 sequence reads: CASKAEPSYNEQFF. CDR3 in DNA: TGTGCCAGCAAAGCGGAGCCTTCCTACAATGAGCAGTTCTTC.

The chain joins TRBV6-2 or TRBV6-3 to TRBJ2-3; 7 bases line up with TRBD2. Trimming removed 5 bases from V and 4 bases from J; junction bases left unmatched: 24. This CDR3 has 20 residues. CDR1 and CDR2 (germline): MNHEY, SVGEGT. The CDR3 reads CASSTKQLERGGSKSDTQYF. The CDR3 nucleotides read TGTGCCAGCAGTACAAAACAGCTGGAGCGAGGCGGGAGCAAGTCAGATACGCAGTATTTT.

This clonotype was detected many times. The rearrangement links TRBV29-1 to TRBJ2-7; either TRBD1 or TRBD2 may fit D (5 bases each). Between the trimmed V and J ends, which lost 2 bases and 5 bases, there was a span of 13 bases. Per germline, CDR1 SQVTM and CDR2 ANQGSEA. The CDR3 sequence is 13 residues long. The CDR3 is CSVESVRGHEQYF. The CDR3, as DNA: TGCAGCGTTGAATCGGTGAGGGGCCACGAGCAGTACTTC.

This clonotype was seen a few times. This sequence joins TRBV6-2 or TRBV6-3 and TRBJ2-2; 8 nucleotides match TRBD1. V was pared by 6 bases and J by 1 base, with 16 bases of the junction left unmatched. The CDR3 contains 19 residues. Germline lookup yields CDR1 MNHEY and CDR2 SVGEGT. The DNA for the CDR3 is TGTGCCAGCAGACCAGACAGGGGCGAAGTAATATTGAACACCGGGGAGCTGTTTTTT. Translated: CASRPDRGEVILNTGELFF.

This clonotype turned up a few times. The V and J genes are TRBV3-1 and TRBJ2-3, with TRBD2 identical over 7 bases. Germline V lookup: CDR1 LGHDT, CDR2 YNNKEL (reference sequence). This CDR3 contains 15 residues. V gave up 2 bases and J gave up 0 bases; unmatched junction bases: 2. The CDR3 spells CASSQILASTDTQYF. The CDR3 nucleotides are TGTGCCAGCAGCCAAATACTAGCGAGCACAGATACGCAGTATTTT.

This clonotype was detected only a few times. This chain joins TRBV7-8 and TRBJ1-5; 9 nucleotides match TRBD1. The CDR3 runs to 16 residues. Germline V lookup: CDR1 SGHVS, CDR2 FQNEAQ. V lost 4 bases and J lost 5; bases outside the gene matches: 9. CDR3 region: CASSSQTGQGHQPQHF. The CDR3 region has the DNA TGTGCCAGCAGCTCCCAGACGGGACAGGGTCATCAGCCCCAGCATTTT.

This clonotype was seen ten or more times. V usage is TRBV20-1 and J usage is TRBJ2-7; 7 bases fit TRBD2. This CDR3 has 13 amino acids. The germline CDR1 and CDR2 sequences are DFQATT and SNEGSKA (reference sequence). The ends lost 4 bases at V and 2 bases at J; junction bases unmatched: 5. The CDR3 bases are TGCAGTGCTATAAGGGGAGGGCCCTACGAGCAGTACTTC. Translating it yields CSAIRGGPYEQYF.

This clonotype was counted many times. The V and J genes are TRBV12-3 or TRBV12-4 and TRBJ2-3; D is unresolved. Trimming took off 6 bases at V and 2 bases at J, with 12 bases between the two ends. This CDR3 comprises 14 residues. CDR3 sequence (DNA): TGTGCCAGCAGCGACTCCCGTCCCACAGATACGCAGTATTTT. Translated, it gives CASSDSRPTDTQYF.

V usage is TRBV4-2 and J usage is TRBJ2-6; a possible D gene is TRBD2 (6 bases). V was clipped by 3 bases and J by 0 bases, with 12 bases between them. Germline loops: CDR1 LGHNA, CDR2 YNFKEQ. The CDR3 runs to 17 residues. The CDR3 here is CASSQSPGVSGANVLTF. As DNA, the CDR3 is TGTGCCAGCAGCCAGTCCCCGGGGGTCTCTGGGGCCAACGTCCTGACTTTC.

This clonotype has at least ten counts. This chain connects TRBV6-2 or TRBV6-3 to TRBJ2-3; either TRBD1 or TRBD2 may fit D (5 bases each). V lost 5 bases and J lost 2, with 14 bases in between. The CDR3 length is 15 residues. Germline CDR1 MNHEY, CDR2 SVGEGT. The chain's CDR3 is CASSPRWGTTDTQYF. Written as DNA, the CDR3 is TGTGCCAGCAGTCCCCGATGGGGGACCACAGATACGCAGTATTTT.

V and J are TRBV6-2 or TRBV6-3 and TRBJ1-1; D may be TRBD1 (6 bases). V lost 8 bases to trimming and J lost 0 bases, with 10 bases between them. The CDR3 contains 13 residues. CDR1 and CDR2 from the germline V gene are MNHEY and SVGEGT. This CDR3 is CASGQSMNTEAFF. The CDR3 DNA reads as TGTGCCAGCGGACAGTCGATGAACACTGAAGCTTTCTTT.

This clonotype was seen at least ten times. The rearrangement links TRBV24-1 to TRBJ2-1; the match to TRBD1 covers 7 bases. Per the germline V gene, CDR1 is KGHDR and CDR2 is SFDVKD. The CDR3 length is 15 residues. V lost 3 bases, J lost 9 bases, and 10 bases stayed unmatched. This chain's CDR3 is CATSDAGTASTEQFF. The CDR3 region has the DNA TGTGCCACCAGTGATGCCGGGACAGCTAGCACTGAGCAGTTCTTC.

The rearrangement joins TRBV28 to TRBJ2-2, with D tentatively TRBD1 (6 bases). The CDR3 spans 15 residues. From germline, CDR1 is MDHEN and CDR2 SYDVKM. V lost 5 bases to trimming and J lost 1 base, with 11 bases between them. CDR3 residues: CASSHQTGNTGELFF. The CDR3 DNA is TGTGCCAGCAGTCACCAGACAGGGAACACCGGGGAGCTGTTTTTT.